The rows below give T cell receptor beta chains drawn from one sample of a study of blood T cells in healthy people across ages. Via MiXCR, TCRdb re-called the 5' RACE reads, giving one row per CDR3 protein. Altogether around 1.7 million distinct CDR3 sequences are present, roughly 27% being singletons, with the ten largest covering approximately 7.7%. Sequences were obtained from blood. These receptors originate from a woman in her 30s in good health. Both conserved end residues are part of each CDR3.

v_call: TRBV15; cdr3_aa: CATSRGTGGDTQYF
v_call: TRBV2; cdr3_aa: CASSEWAEETQYF
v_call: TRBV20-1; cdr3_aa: CSARDSQGASTYGEQFF
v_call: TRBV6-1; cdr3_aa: CASRGDSSGSPLHF
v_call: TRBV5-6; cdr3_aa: CASSRRDSSQETQYF
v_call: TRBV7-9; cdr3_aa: CASSSPLTTSGDTDTQYF
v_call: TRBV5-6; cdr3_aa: CASSWEAIEETQYF
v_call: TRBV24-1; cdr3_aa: CATSDPGGDTQYF
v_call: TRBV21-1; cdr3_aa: CASIRLAGGLETETQYF
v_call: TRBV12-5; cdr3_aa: CASGPGGYSNQPQHF
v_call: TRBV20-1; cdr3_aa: CSARVLGGHQAETQNF
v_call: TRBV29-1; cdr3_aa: CSAQSPGTYEQYF
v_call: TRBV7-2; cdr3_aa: CASSLVVTGGDEQYF
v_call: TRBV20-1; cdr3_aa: CSAVTGTGGYEQYF
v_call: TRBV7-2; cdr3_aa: CASSFSGGRQPQHF
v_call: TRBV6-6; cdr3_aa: CASSYSPGTDGYTF
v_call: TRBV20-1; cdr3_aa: CSARVPIAGNYNEQFF
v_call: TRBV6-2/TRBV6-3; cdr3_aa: CASSGTGRGEQFF